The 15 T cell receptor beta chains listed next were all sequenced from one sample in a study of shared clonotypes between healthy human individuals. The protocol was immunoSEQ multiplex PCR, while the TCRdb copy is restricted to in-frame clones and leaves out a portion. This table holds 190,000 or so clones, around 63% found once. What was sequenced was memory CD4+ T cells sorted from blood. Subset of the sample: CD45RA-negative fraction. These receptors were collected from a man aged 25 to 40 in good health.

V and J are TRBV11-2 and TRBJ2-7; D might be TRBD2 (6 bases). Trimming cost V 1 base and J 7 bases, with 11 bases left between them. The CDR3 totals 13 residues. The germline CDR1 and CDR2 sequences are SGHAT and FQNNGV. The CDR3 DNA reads TGTGCCAGCAGCTTAGGGGGACTCGGAGAGCAGTACTTC. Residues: CASSLGGLGEQYF.

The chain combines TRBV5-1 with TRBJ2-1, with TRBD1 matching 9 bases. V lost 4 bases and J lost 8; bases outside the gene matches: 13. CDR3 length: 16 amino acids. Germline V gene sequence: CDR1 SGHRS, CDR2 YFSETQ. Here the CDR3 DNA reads TGCGCCAGCAGCCTCGGCTCCGGGACAGGGTTATATGAGCAGTTCTTC. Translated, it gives CASSLGSGTGLYEQFF.

In DNA form, the CDR3 reads TGTGCCAGCAGCCCCGGGTTTGGGGGCGGTGAAGCTTTCTTT. It yields the protein CASSPGFGGGEAFF. V gene TRBV7-9 combines with J gene TRBJ1-1; the D gene is possibly TRBD1 (6 bases). CDR1 is SEHNR, CDR2 FQNEAQ, per germline (reference sequence). V was shortened by 5 bases and J by 7 bases, with 17 bases between the two germline ends. The CDR3 is made up of 14 amino acids.

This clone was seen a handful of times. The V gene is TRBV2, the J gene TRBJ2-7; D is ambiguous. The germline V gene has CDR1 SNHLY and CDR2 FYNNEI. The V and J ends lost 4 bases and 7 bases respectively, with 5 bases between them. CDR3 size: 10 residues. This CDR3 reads CASSVGEQYF. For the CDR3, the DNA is TGTGCCAGCAGTGTCGGGGAGCAGTACTTC.

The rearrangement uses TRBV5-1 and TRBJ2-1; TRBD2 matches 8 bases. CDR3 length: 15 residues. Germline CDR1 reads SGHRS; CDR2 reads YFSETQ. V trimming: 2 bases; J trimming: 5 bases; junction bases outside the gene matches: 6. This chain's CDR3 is CASSFLSGGNNEQFF. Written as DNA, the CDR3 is TGCGCCAGCAGCTTTTTAAGCGGGGGTAACAATGAGCAGTTCTTC.

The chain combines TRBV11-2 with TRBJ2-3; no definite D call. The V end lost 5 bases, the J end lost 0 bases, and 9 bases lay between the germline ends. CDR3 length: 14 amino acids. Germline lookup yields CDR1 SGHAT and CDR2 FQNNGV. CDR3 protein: CASSPGPSTDTQYF. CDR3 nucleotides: TGTGCCAGCAGCCCCGGTCCTAGCACAGATACGCAGTATTTT.

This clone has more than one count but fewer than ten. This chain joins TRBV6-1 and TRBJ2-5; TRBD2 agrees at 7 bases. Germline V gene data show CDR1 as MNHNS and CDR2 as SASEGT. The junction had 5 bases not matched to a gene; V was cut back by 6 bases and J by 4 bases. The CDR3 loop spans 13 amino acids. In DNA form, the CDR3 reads TGTGCCAGCAGCCCGGGGAGGGCAGAGACCCAGTACTTC. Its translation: CASSPGRAETQYF.

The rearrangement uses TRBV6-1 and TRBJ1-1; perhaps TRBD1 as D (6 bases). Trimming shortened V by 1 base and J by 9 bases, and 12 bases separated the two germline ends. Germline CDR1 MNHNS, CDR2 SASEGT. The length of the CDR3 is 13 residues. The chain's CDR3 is CASSEVGGLKAFF. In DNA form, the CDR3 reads TGTGCCAGCAGTGAAGTCGGGGGCTTGAAAGCTTTCTTT.

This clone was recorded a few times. Here the CDR3 reads CASSYTGTGGADTQYF. The CDR3 DNA follows: TGCGCCAGCAGCTATACCGGGACAGGGGGCGCAGATACGCAGTATTTT. The chain recombines TRBV5-1 with TRBJ2-3; the match to TRBD1 covers 12 bases. V trimming: 3 bases; J trimming: 4 bases; junction bases outside the gene matches: 6. CDR1 and CDR2 from the germline V gene are SGHRS and YFSETQ. This CDR3 has 16 residues.

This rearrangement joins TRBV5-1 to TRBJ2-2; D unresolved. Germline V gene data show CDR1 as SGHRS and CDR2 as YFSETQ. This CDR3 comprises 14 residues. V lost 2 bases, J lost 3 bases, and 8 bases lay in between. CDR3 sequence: CASSFGAYTGELFF. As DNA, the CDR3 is TGCGCCAGCAGCTTCGGTGCATACACCGGGGAGCTGTTTTTT.

CDR3 DNA: TGTGCCAGCAGCACGGCTGGGCAGGGGCAAGGAAACACCATATATTTT. Its protein product is CASSTAGQGQGNTIYF. V and J are TRBV9 and TRBJ1-3; perhaps TRBD1 as D (6 bases). The CDR3 runs to 16 residues. Germline V gene data show CDR1 as SGDLS and CDR2 as YYNGEE. Trimming took 4 bases from V and 4 from J, leaving 18 bases between them.

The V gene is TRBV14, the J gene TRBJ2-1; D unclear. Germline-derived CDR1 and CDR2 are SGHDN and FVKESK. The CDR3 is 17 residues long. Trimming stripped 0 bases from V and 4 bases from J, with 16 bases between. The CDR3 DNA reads TGTGCCAGCAGCCAAGATCACGGGCCGCTGTCTTACAATGAGCAGTTCTTC. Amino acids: CASSQDHGPLSYNEQFF. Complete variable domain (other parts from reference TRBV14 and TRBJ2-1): EAGVTQFPSHSVIEKGQTVTLRCDPISGHDNLYWYRRVMGKEIKFLLHFVKESKQDESGMPNNRFLAERTGGTYSTLKVQPAELEDSGVYFCASSQDHGPLSYNEQFFGPGTRLTVL.

CDR3 sequence: CATSRDLADTQYF. CDR3 sequence (DNA): TGTGCCACCAGCAGAGATCTTGCAGATACGCAGTATTTT. The chain carries TRBV15 and TRBJ2-3; D gene unclear. The CDR3 contains 13 residues. Trimming cost V 0 bases and J 4 bases, with 5 bases left between them. Germline V CDR1 and CDR2: LNHNV, YYDKDF (reference sequence). Supplemented by reference TRBV15 and TRBJ2-3, the full variable domain reads DAMVIQNPRYQVTQFGKPVTLSCSQTLNHNVMYWYQQKSSQAPKLLFHYYDKDFNNEADTPDNFQSRRPNTSFCFLDIRSPGLGDTAMYLCATSRDLADTQYFGPGTRLTVL.

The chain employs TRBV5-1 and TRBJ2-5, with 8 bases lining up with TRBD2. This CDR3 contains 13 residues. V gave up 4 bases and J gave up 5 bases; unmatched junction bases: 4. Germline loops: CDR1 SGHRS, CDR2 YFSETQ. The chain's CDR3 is CASSQRERETQYF. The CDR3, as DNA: TGCGCCAGCAGCCAGCGGGAGAGGGAGACCCAGTACTTC.

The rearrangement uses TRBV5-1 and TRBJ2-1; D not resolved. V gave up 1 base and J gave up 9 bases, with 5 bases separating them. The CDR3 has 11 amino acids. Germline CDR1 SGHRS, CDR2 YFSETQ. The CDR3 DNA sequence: TGCGCCAGCAGCTTGAATGCTGAGCAGTTCTTC. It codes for CASSLNAEQFF.